The 21 T cell receptor beta chains below were found in one sample sequenced in a study of cytomegalovirus exposure and HLA in healthy donors. The PCR ran on 60 Vbeta and 13 Jbeta primers. Using immunoSEQ multiplex PCR, the repertoire was profiled, and TCRdb retains in-frame clones only, with some absent. The sample shows some 160,000 clones, 81% of them seen only once. The sample consisted of PBMCs. Receptors were obtained from a man aged 50 to 60 in good health and CMV-seropositive.

The rearrangement joins TRBV7-8 to TRBJ2-5; 9 nucleotides agree with TRBD2. The germline V gene has CDR1 SGHVS and CDR2 FQNEAQ. With V trimmed by 5 bases and J by 5 bases, 9 bases remained unmatched. The CDR3 loop spans 15 amino acids. DNA of the CDR3: TGTGCCAGCAGCAGGTCTAGCGGGGCCCGGGAGACCCAGTACTTC. This translates into CASSRSSGARETQYF.

This clone was seen a single time. This rearrangement joins TRBV5-1 to TRBJ2-5; D is perhaps TRBD1 (6 bases). V lost 5 bases to trimming and J lost 7 bases, with 18 bases between them. Germline V gives CDR1 SGHRS, CDR2 YFSETQ. This CDR3 has 14 residues. CDR3 DNA: TGCGCCAGCAGATACGACAGGTCGAGTGGGACCCAGTACTTC. Residues: CASRYDRSSGTQYF.

The chain employs TRBV20-1 and TRBJ1-2; D gene unclear. The CDR3 runs to 9 residues. The germline CDR1 and CDR2 sequences are DFQATT and SNEGSKA (reference sequence). Trimming pared 7 bases from V and 8 bases from J, leaving 8 bases between. The DNA for the CDR3 is TGCAGTGGGAGGGAAGGCTACACCTTC. It yields the protein CSGREGYTF.

The J gene is TRBJ2-1, the V gene TRBV20-1, with D possibly being TRBD2 (5 bases). The V end lost 7 bases, the J end lost 4 bases, and 8 bases lay between the germline ends. Germline values: CDR1 DFQATT, CDR2 SNEGSKA (reference sequence). The CDR3 is 11 amino acids. The CDR3 region is CSGGAYNEQFF. DNA of the CDR3: TGCAGTGGGGGAGCTTACAATGAGCAGTTCTTC.

The chain carries TRBV30 and TRBJ1-6; possibly TRBD1 for D (6 bases). This CDR3 has 14 amino acids. From germline, CDR1 is GTSNPN and CDR2 SVGIG (reference sequence). The V gene lost 4 bases and the J gene lost 9 bases, with 16 bases spanning the gap. The CDR3 reads CAWNRVGVGSPLHF. CDR3 nucleotides: TGTGCCTGGAACAGGGTAGGGGTCGGTTCACCCCTCCACTTT.

The gene calls are TRBV28 and TRBJ2-3, with 9 bases fitting TRBD2. Unmatched junction bases numbered 10, after V lost 5 bases and J lost 4 bases. The germline CDR1 and CDR2 sequences are MDHEN and SYDVKM. The CDR3 runs to 16 residues. In DNA form, the CDR3 reads TGTGCCAGCAGTCCCCATAGCGGGAGTGGCGCAGATACGCAGTATTTT. This codes for CASSPHSGSGADTQYF.

In its sample, this clone was seen a few times. This chain uses TRBV27 with TRBJ2-7; 9 bases fit TRBD1. Trimming removed 3 bases from V and 3 bases from J; junction bases left unmatched: 3. CDR3 size: 14 residues. Germline assignment: CDR1 MNHEY and CDR2 SMNVEV (reference sequence). The CDR3 region is CASSLGTGYYEQYF. CDR3 nucleotide sequence: TGTGCCAGCAGTTTGGGGACAGGGTACTACGAGCAGTACTTC.

This clone was seen a handful of times. The chain has TRBV4-1 and TRBJ2-3; 7 positions agree with TRBD1. The ends lost 5 bases at V and 2 bases at J; junction bases unmatched: 4. The CDR3 has 14 amino acids. Looked up from germline, CDR1 is MGHRA and CDR2 is YSYEKL. CDR3 sequence reads: CASSLTGYTDTQYF. In DNA, the CDR3 is TGCGCCAGCAGCTTGACAGGGTACACAGATACGCAGTATTTT.

The chain links TRBV4-3 to TRBJ2-3; 8 bases match TRBD2. V lost 0 bases to trimming and J lost 0 bases; unmatched junction nucleotides: 5. This CDR3 is built from 17 residues. Looked up from germline, CDR1 is LGHNA and CDR2 is YSLEER. Here the CDR3 DNA reads TGCGCCAGCAGCCAAGAGGCACTAGCGGCTAGCACAGATACGCAGTATTTT. Residues: CASSQEALAASTDTQYF.

Here the CDR3 reads CASSEARGSISYEQYF. The DNA of the CDR3 is TGTGCCAGCAGTGAAGCGCGGGGGTCCATATCCTACGAGCAGTACTTC. This chain links TRBV6-1 with TRBJ2-7, with 7 bases fitting TRBD2. CDR1 is MNHNS and CDR2 is SASEGT in the germline V gene. The CDR3 totals 16 residues. Trimming took 0 bases from V and 1 from J; bases not matched to a gene: 6.

Comments on this clone: One junction end does not reproduce the germline sequence, and a read error may be involved. This chain links TRBV7-7 with TRBJ2-5; perhaps TRBD1 as D (5 bases). The CDR3 is made up of 14 amino acids. The germline CDR1 and CDR2 sequences are SSHAT and FNYEAQ (reference sequence). The CDR3 DNA sequence: TGTGCTAGCAGCTTTATAGACAGCCAAGAGACCCAGTACTTC. It specifies CASSFIDSQETQYF. The full variable domain, with the rest looked up from reference TRBV7-7 and TRBJ2-5, is GAGVSQSPRYKVTKRGQDVTLRCDPISSHATLYWYQQALGQGPEFLTYFNYEAQPDKSGLPSDRFSAERPEGSISTLTIQRTEQRDSAMYRCASSFIDSQETQYFGPGTRLLVL.

The V gene is TRBV7-8, the J gene TRBJ1-3; a weak D match, TRBD1 (6 bases). CDR3 length: 15 residues. Germline values: CDR1 SGHVS, CDR2 FQNEAQ. The V and J ends lost 5 bases and 1 base respectively, with 12 bases between them. Here the CDR3 reads CASSTRTVSGNTIYF. CDR3 DNA: TGTGCCAGCAGCACACGGACAGTGTCTGGAAACACCATATATTTT.

The chain joins TRBV6-1 to TRBJ2-5; 10 bases are shared with TRBD2. V dropped 2 bases and J dropped 3; count of bases not matched to a gene: 0. Looked up from germline, CDR1 is MNHNS and CDR2 is SASEGT. The CDR3 consists of 14 residues. In DNA form, the CDR3 reads TGTGCCAGCAGTGAACTAGCGGGAGAAGAGACCCAGTACTTC. Protein sequence: CASSELAGEETQYF.

The chain employs TRBV5-1 and TRBJ2-1, with 11 bases lining up with TRBD2. In germline, CDR1 is SGHRS, CDR2 YFSETQ. The junction had 7 bases not matched to a gene; V was cut back by 2 bases and J by 9 bases. The CDR3 contains 15 residues. In DNA, the CDR3 is TGCGCCAGCAGCTTACGGGGACTAGCGGAGCCTGAGCAGTTCTTC. It codes for CASSLRGLAEPEQFF.

For this clone: This sample includes further DNA sequences coding for the same CDR3. The chain uses TRBV30 and TRBJ1-5, with 7 bases matching TRBD1. V shed 2 bases and J 4 bases; nucleotides not matched to a gene: 2. The CDR3 has 13 amino acids. Germline assignment: CDR1 GTSNPN and CDR2 SVGIG (reference sequence). CDR3 nucleotide sequence: TGTGCCTGGAGTCGGGACAGTAATCAGCCCCAGCATTTT. It yields the protein CAWSRDSNQPQHF.

Comments on this clone: The same CDR3 is also encoded by other DNA sequences in this sample. The chain employs TRBV28 and TRBJ1-2, with 10 bases fitting TRBD1. J was trimmed by 6 bases and V by 5 bases; bases with no gene match: 3. Germline CDR1 is MDHEN and CDR2 is SYDVKM. The CDR3 has 13 residues. DNA for the CDR3: TGTGCCAGCAGTCCTGGACAGGGGGATGGCTACACCTTC. Protein product: CASSPGQGDGYTF.

The chain links TRBV6-5 to TRBJ1-4; D possibly corresponds to TRBD1 (6 bases). Germline V gene sequence: CDR1 MNHEY, CDR2 SVGAGI. The CDR3 has 13 amino acids. Trimming cost V 8 bases and J 4 bases, with 11 bases left between them. The CDR3 loop is CASAGQFNEKLFF. The DNA of the CDR3 is TGTGCCAGCGCCGGACAGTTTAATGAAAAACTGTTTTTT.

This clone is a singleton in its sample. For the CDR3, the DNA is TGTGCCAGCAGTCGCGACAGGGGGGAGGTTGGGACCCAGTACTTC. This gives the protein CASSRDRGEVGTQYF. The V call is TRBV6-5, the J call TRBJ2-5, with 9 bases that match TRBD1. V lost 5 bases and J lost 7; bases outside the gene matches: 11. From germline, CDR1 is MNHEY and CDR2 SVGAGI. The CDR3 extends over 15 amino acids.

CDR3 protein: CASSLSWGGQAEAFF. The CDR3 bases are TGTGCCAGCAGCTTAAGTTGGGGCGGACAGGCAGAAGCTTTCTTT. The genes are TRBV7-2 and TRBJ1-1; TRBD1 agrees at 7 bases. V was pared by 2 bases and J by 8 bases, with 11 bases of the junction left unmatched. The CDR3 has 15 residues. CDR1 SGHTA and CDR2 FQGNSA come from the germline V gene.

The rearrangement links TRBV6-1 to TRBJ2-2, with 7 bases that match TRBD1. Per the germline V gene, CDR1 is MNHNS and CDR2 is SASEGT. V lost 6 bases and J lost 4; bases outside the gene matches: 5. The CDR3 consists of 14 residues. CDR3 sequence: CASSSRQGTGELFF. The CDR3 coding sequence is TGTGCCAGCAGCTCCAGACAGGGCACCGGGGAGCTGTTTTTT.

This clone was detected a few times. The CDR3 nucleotides are TGTGCCAGCAGTCCGAGGGACAGGAGGGGCAATCAGCCCCAGCATTTT. Protein: CASSPRDRRGNQPQHF. The chain recombines TRBV28 with TRBJ1-5; 8 bases are a match to TRBD1. CDR3 length: 16 amino acids. Germline lookup yields CDR1 MDHEN and CDR2 SYDVKM. Trimming removed 5 bases from V and 2 bases from J; junction bases left unmatched: 8. Full variable domain (remainder filled in from reference TRBV28 and TRBJ1-5): DVKVTQSSRYLVKRTGEKVFLECVQDMDHENMFWYRQDPGLGLRLIYFSYDVKMKEKGDIPEGYSVSREKKERFSLILESASTNQTSMYLCASSPRDRRGNQPQHFGDGTRLSIL.